The 25 T cell receptor beta chains listed next were all sequenced from one sample in a study of OX40 agonist ivuxolimab in advanced cancers. Library prep was done by the immunoSEQ multiplex PCR assay. The table comes from immuneACCESS by way of TCRdb, which keeps in-frame sequences with V and J called. Part of the clones is missing from these tables; in studies checked, under half for an unresolved V gene and the rest for unknown reasons. The sample has fewer than 70,000 clones on record, about 86% of them singletons. The ten largest make up 2% to 2.5% of the sample. This material consisted of CD4+ or CD8+ T cells sorted from blood, taken in a trial of the OX40 agonist ivuxolimab. Every receptor here comes from an adult with an advanced solid tumor such as melanoma, head and neck, liver or kidney cancer.

This clone was recorded once. The chain uses TRBV28 and TRBJ1-5, with D possibly being TRBD1 (5 bases). Germline CDR1 reads MDHEN; CDR2 reads SYDVKM. V lost 2 bases and J 0 bases, leaving 17 bases between the germline ends. The CDR3 sequence is 18 residues long. CDR3 residues: CASSLISGPGTSNQPQHF. For the CDR3, the DNA is TGTGCCAGCAGTTTAATATCAGGCCCTGGGACTAGCAATCAGCCCCAGCATTTT.

The chain couples TRBV6-6 to TRBJ1-1; D not certain. CDR1 MNHNY and CDR2 SVGAGI come from the germline V gene (reference sequence). This CDR3 contains 13 residues. V was shortened by 5 bases and J by 2 bases, with 9 bases between the two germline ends. The CDR3 DNA follows: TGTGCCAGCAGTGTAAAGGCAAACACTGAAGCTTTCTTT. It encodes CASSVKANTEAFF.

This chain joins TRBV6-5 and TRBJ2-2, with D unresolved. Trimming took 6 bases from V and 1 from J, leaving 6 bases between them. In germline, CDR1 is MNHEY, CDR2 SVGAGI. The CDR3 contains 13 residues. The CDR3 loop is CASRGWNTGELFF. CDR3 DNA: TGTGCCAGCAGGGGATGGAACACCGGGGAGCTGTTTTTT.

The gene calls are TRBV7-8 and TRBJ1-3, with 7 bases that match TRBD1. CDR1 and CDR2 (germline): SGHVS, FQNEAQ. The CDR3 consists of 16 residues. V dropped 5 bases and J dropped 4; count of bases not matched to a gene: 11. Written as DNA, the CDR3 is TGTGCCAGCAGCACCCGACAGGGCGACTCCGGAAACACCATATATTTT. It encodes CASSTRQGDSGNTIYF.

The J gene is TRBJ1-2, the V gene TRBV5-1; 7 nucleotides match TRBD1. CDR1 and CDR2 from the germline V gene are SGHRS and YFSETQ. This CDR3 region has 14 residues. The V and J ends lost 3 bases and 2 bases, in that order; junction bases with no gene match: 4. The chain's CDR3 is CASSYLDRNYGYTF. The CDR3 DNA reads TGCGCCAGCAGCTACCTGGACAGGAACTATGGCTACACCTTC.

The genes are TRBV6-1 and TRBJ1-6; D remains ambiguous. CDR1 and CDR2 from the germline V gene are MNHNS and SASEGT. The CDR3 has 14 amino acids. Trimming cost V 6 bases and J 4 bases, with 10 bases left between them. CDR3 protein: CASSLDGYNSPLHF. CDR3 nucleotides: TGTGCCAGCAGCCTGGACGGGTATAATTCACCCCTCCACTTT.

CDR3 in DNA: TGCGCCAGCAGCCCCGGGACATCCAATTCACCCCTCCACTTT. Translated, it gives CASSPGTSNSPLHF. The chain employs TRBV5-1 and TRBJ1-6, with D possibly being TRBD1 (6 bases). V was trimmed by 4 bases and J by 7 bases, leaving 12 bases between them. Germline lookup yields CDR1 SGHRS and CDR2 YFSETQ. The CDR3 runs to 14 residues.

The chain links TRBV5-8 to TRBJ2-3; 7 nucleotides match TRBD1. The ends lost 0 bases at V and 3 bases at J; junction bases unmatched: 1. The germline CDR1 and CDR2 sequences are SGHTS and YDEGEE. The length of the CDR3 is 14 residues. Here the CDR3 reads CASSLDRGTDTQYF. As DNA, the CDR3 is TGTGCCAGCAGCTTGGACAGGGGAACAGATACGCAGTATTTT.

The V call is TRBV6-4, the J call TRBJ1-2, with unresolved D. The CDR3 runs to 16 residues. Germline V gives CDR1 MRHNA, CDR2 SNTAGT. Trimming removed 2 bases at V and 8 bases at J, with 21 bases between. CDR3 sequence: CASSDPRTGISRGYTF. CDR3 coding DNA: TGTGCCAGCAGTGACCCTCGAACGGGAATTTCGAGGGGCTACACCTTC.

This clone was seen once. The chain couples TRBV7-3 to TRBJ2-3; no clear D. The V and J ends lost 4 bases and 2 bases respectively, with 7 bases between them. Germline CDR1 SGHTA, CDR2 FQGTGA. The CDR3 is made up of 13 amino acids. CDR3: CASSSGPTDTQYF. DNA for the CDR3: TGTGCCAGCAGCTCTGGACCCACAGATACGCAGTATTTT.

This clone showed up just once. J is TRBJ1-5 and V is TRBV7-2, with D possibly matching TRBD1 (6 bases). The V gene's germline CDR1 is SGHTA and CDR2 FQGNSA. Trimming shortened V by 5 bases and J by 5 bases, and 13 bases separated the two germline ends. This CDR3 comprises 14 residues. The CDR3 sequence: CASSVHRVYQPQHF. DNA for the CDR3: TGTGCCAGCAGCGTTCACAGGGTTTATCAGCCCCAGCATTTT. Looking up the rest from reference TRBV7-2 and TRBJ1-5 gives the full variable domain: GAGVSQSPSNKVTEKGKDVELRCDPISGHTALYWYRQSLGQGLEFLIYFQGNSAPDKSGLPSDRFSAERTGGSVSTLTIQRTQQEDSAVYLCASSVHRVYQPQHFGDGTRLSIL.

V and J are TRBV15 and TRBJ1-5; D ambiguous. CDR1 is LNHNV, CDR2 YYDKDF, per germline (reference sequence). The CDR3 contains 14 residues. V was pared by 4 bases and J by 0 bases, with 7 bases between. Written as DNA, the CDR3 is TGTGCCACCAGCACCGGGTCTAGCAATCAGCCCCAGCATTTT. Translation: CATSTGSSNQPQHF.

The rearrangement joins TRBV6-5 to TRBJ2-7; D possibly corresponds to TRBD1 (5 bases). This CDR3 is 14 amino acids long. V dropped 7 bases and J dropped 0 bases, with 13 bases sitting between them. Germline assignment: CDR1 MNHEY and CDR2 SVGAGI. The CDR3, as DNA: TGTGCCAGCACCTTATCAGGGAACTCCTACGAGCAGTACTTC. Protein sequence: CASTLSGNSYEQYF.

J is TRBJ2-5 and V is TRBV9, with D possibly being TRBD1 or TRBD2 (5 bases each). With 3 bases removed from V and 6 bases from J, the gap between germline ends came to 18 bases. Germline lookup yields CDR1 SGDLS and CDR2 YYNGEE. The CDR3 extends over 15 amino acids. CDR3: CASSAGTPQGQTQYF. The CDR3 nucleotides are TGTGCCAGCAGCGCCGGGACCCCTCAGGGACAGACCCAGTACTTC.

V is TRBV7-9 and J is TRBJ1-2; D gene unclear. The CDR3 consists of 12 residues. Trimming shortened V by 5 bases and J by 6 bases, and 10 bases separated the two germline ends. Germline CDR1 is SEHNR and CDR2 is FQNEAQ (reference sequence). The CDR3 nucleotides are TGTGCCAGCAGCGTTTCGACAAATGGCTACACCTTC. It is translated as CASSVSTNGYTF.

This clone was seen more than once but under ten times. In DNA form, the CDR3 reads TGCGCCAGCAGCACGGACGGTGATAGCAATCAGCCCCAGCATTTT. Its translation: CASSTDGDSNQPQHF. The chain links TRBV4-1 to TRBJ1-5; D call uncertain. This CDR3 region has 15 residues. Germline V gene sequence: CDR1 MGHRA, CDR2 YSYEKL. Trimming took off 5 bases at V and 0 bases at J, with 11 bases between the two ends.

This chain uses TRBV30 with TRBJ1-5; D is unresolved. Trimming took off 2 bases at V and 3 bases at J, with 11 bases between the two ends. Germline V gene data show CDR1 as GTSNPN and CDR2 as SVGIG (reference sequence). The CDR3 contains 14 residues. The CDR3 sequence: CAWSLAGNNQPQHF. In nucleotides, the CDR3 is TGTGCCTGGAGTCTTGCAGGCAACAATCAGCCCCAGCATTTT.

V gene TRBV7-8 combines with J gene TRBJ1-1, with D possibly TRBD1 on 5 matching bases. Germline lookup yields CDR1 SGHVS and CDR2 FQNEAQ. The ends were cut back, 1 base at V and 0 bases at J, with 12 bases in the middle. The CDR3 has 16 amino acids. The CDR3 DNA reads TGTGCCAGCAGCTTAGTGCTCAGGGAAATGAACACTGAAGCTTTCTTT. Translating gives CASSLVLREMNTEAFF.

CDR3: CASSPPGLEQFF. CDR3 nucleotide sequence: TGCGCCAGCAGCCCTCCGGGACTGGAGCAGTTCTTC. The rearrangement links TRBV5-1 to TRBJ2-1, with D maybe TRBD2 (6 bases). V was cut by 4 bases and J by 10 bases, with 12 bases left in between. The CDR3 length is 12 residues. Germline V gene data show CDR1 as SGHRS and CDR2 as YFSETQ. Drawing the rest from reference TRBV5-1 and TRBJ2-1, the complete variable domain is KAGVTQTPRYLIKTRGQQVTLSCSPISGHRSVSWYQQTPGQGLQFLFEYFSETQRNKGNFPGRFSGRQFSNSRSEMNVSTLELGDSALYLCASSPPGLEQFFGPGTRLTVL.

The V gene is TRBV5-4, the J gene TRBJ1-6; D uncertain. The CDR3 runs 14 residues. The V gene lost 4 bases and the J gene lost 5 bases, with 10 bases spanning the gap. Per the germline V gene, CDR1 is SGHNT and CDR2 is YYREEE (reference sequence). This chain's CDR3 is CASSPVGDNSPLHF. CDR3 coding DNA: TGTGCCAGCAGCCCGGTCGGGGATAATTCACCCCTCCACTTT.

The chain has TRBV6-1 and TRBJ1-6; no definite D call. This CDR3 contains 15 residues. Trimming stripped 2 bases from V and 0 bases from J, with 5 bases between. Per the germline V gene, CDR1 is MNHNS and CDR2 is SASEGT. CDR3 amino acids: CASSEIDSYNSPLHF. The CDR3 DNA sequence: TGTGCCAGCAGTGAAATTGACTCCTATAATTCACCCCTCCACTTT.

The chain couples TRBV10-3 to TRBJ1-2, with 8 positions matching TRBD1. The junction had 13 bases not matched to a gene; V was cut back by 0 bases and J by 7 bases. The germline V gene has CDR1 ENHRY and CDR2 SYGVKD. The CDR3 spans 17 residues. The CDR3 sequence: CAISESKWGRGPGGYTF. The CDR3 bases are TGTGCCATCAGTGAGTCGAAGTGGGGCAGGGGGCCGGGTGGCTACACCTTC.

The chain links TRBV2 to TRBJ1-6, with TRBD1 identical over 7 bases. With V trimmed by 5 bases and J by 7 bases, 11 bases remained unmatched. The germline gives CDR1 SNHLY, CDR2 FYNNEI. The CDR3 length is 16 residues. The CDR3 sequence: CASSNNPGQRNSPLHF. The DNA for the CDR3 is TGTGCCAGCAGTAACAACCCGGGACAGAGGAATTCACCCCTCCACTTT.

This sequence joins TRBV6-1 and TRBJ1-2; TRBD1 is a possible D gene (5 bases). Between the trimmed V and J ends, which lost 10 bases and 1 base, there was a span of 13 bases. The CDR3 loop spans 13 amino acids. CDR1 and CDR2 from the germline V gene are MNHNS and SASEGT. CDR3 nucleotides: TGTGCCACCCATAAGGGGATTAACTATGGCTACACCTTC. Encoded protein: CATHKGINYGYTF.

The CDR3 sequence: CAISEEGTPSETQYF. CDR3 DNA sequence: TGTGCCATCAGTGAGGAGGGGACCCCCAGCGAGACCCAGTACTTC. The rearrangement uses TRBV10-3 and TRBJ2-5; D tentatively reads TRBD1 or TRBD2 (5 bases each). The V and J ends lost 2 bases and 5 bases respectively, with 15 bases between them. The CDR3 contains 15 residues. CDR1 is ENHRY and CDR2 is SYGVKD in the germline V gene.